This TCR beta chain was documented in a study of blood T cells in healthy people across ages. Overall study results and limits: The CMV status of each donor remained undetermined, and this could have confounded shifts in expanded clonotypes.

The CDR3 is 17 amino acids. In germline, CDR1 is SGHTA, CDR2 FQGTGA. V was cut by 0 bases and J by 2 bases, with 15 bases left in between. A second PCR, run for about 7 to 11 cycles, used a sample-barcoded 5' primer plus a J-beta primer mix. TCRdb re-called the 5' RACE reads with MiXCR, one entry per CDR3 protein. Among hundreds of thousands of distinct CDR3 sequences, under 30% were seen once, and the ten largest hold 3%. Notes on this clonotype: Its target is unknown.

These same data were also listed under a study on T cells of mothers and their children.

The receptor comes from a boy aged 5 to 17 in good health. The chain carries TRBV7-3 and TRBJ2-3; D might be TRBD2 (7 bases). The sequenced material came from blood. The CDR3 DNA reads TGTGCCAGCAGCTTAACGCTGGCGGGGGCCTCCACAGATACGCAGTATTTT. Protein sequence: CASSLTLAGASTDTQYF.